The clone carrying this T cell receptor (delta chain) was counted only a few times. A single base separates this from a much larger clone, so it may be a read error. The sample comes from a study of gamma-delta chains in newborns, infants, children. Study at large: Microbial exposure reportedly drives polyclonal innate γδ T cell expansion after birth.

The CDR3 loop spans 17 amino acids. Germline loops: CDR1 GEAIGNYY, CDR2 EKD. TCRdb called clones from the reads again using CATT. The table lists 3,000 to 4,000 delta-chain clones, just under 0.3% of them singletons. The chain carries TRDV2 and TRDJ3; 8 bases line up with TRDD3. This receptor was identified in a child who was a newborn, infant or young child, either healthy, febrile or measles-vaccinated (not recorded which). Sequencing was done on a sample of blood. The CDR3 DNA reads TGTGCCTGTGACGTACTGGGGGGCTCCTGGGACGCCCGACAGATGTTTTTC. It yields the protein CACDVLGGSWDARQMFF.